The T cell receptor (beta chain) under discussion was sequenced for a study of cytomegalovirus exposure and HLA in healthy donors. PCR was performed using 60 Vbeta and 13 Jbeta primers. The protocol was immunoSEQ multiplex PCR, while the TCRdb copy is restricted to in-frame clones and leaves out a portion. The sample includes 99,000 or so clones, 60% to 80% of them seen just once. The table lists this clone with a few counts. This TCR derives from a man in his 60s in good health and CMV-seropositive. The sequencing sample was made of PBMCs.

CDR3: CASSIGVGADEAFF. DNA of the CDR3: TGTGCCAGTAGTATCGGTGTGGGGGCTGATGAAGCTTTCTTT. The rearrangement joins TRBV19 to TRBJ1-1; possibly TRBD1 for D (6 bases). The CDR3 loop spans 14 amino acids. Germline CDR1 is LNHDA and CDR2 is SQIVND (reference sequence). Trimming left V 3 bases short and J 7 bases short, with 15 bases between.